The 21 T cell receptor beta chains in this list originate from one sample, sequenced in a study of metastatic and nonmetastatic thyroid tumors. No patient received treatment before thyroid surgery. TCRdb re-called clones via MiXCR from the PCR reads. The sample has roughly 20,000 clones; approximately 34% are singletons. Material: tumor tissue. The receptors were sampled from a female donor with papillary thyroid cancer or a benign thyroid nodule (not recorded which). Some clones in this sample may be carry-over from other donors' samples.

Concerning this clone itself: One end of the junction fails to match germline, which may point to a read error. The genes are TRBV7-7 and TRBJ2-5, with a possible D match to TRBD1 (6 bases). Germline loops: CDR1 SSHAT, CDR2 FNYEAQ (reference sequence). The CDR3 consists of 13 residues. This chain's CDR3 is CASSLGQNGAQYF. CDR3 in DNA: TGTGCTAGCAGCTTAGGACAGAACGGGGCCCAGTACTTC.

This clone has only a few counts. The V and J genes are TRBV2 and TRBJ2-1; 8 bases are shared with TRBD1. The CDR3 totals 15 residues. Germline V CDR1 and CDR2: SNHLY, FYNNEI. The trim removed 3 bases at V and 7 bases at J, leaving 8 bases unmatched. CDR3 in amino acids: CASSEIGQGGNEQFF. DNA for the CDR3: TGTGCCAGCAGTGAGATCGGACAGGGTGGAAATGAGCAGTTCTTC.

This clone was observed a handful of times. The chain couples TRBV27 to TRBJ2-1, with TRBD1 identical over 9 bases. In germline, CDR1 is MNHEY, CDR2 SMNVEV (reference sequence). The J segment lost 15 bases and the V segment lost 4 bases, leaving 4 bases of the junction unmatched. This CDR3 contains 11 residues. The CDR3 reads CASSSGQGWFF. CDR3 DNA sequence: TGTGCCAGCAGTTCGGGACAGGGATGGTTCTTC.

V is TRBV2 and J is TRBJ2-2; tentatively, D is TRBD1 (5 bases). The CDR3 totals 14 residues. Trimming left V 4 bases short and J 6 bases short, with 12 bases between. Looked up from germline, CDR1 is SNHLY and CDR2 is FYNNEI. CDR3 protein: CASSVDRGAGELFF. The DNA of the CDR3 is TGTGCCAGCAGTGTCGATAGGGGTGCCGGGGAGCTGTTTTTT.

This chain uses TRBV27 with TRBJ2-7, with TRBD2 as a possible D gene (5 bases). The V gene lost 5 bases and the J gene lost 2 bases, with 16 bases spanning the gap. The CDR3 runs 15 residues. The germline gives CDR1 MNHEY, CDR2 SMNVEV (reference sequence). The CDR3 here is CASSRERSHTYEQYF. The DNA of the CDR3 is TGTGCCAGCAGTCGTGAGCGGAGTCACACCTACGAGCAGTACTTC.

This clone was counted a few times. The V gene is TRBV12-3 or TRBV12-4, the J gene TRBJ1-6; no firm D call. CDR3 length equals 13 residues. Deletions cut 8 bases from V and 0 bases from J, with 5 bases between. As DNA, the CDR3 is TGTGCCAGCTCAAGCTCCTATAATTCACCCCTCCACTTT. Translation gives CASSSSYNSPLHF.

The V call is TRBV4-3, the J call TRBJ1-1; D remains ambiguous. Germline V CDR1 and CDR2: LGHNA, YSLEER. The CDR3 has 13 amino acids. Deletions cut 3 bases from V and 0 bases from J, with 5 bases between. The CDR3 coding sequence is TGCGCCAGCAGCCATCAGCTGAACACTGAAGCTTTCTTT. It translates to CASSHQLNTEAFF.

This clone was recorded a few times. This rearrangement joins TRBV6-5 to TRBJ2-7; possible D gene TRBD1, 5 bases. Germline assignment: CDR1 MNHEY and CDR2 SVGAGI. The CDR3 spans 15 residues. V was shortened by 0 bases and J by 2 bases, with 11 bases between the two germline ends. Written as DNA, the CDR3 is TGTGCCAGCAGTTACTCCCAAACAGGTACCTACGAGCAGTACTTC. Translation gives CASSYSQTGTYEQYF.

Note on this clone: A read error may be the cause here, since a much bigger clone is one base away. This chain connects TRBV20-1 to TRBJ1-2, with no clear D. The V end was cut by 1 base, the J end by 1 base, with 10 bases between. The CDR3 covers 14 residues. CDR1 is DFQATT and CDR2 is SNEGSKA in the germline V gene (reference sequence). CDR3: CSARVAANNYGYTF. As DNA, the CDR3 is TGCAGTGCTAGAGTGGCGGCTAATAACTATGGCTACACCTTC.

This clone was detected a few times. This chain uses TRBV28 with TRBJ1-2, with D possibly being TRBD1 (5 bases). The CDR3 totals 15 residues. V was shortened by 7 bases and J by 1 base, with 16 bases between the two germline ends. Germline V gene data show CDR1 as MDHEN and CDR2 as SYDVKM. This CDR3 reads CASTGRVRDNYGYTF. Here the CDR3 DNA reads TGTGCCAGCACGGGCAGGGTCAGGGATAACTATGGCTACACCTTC.

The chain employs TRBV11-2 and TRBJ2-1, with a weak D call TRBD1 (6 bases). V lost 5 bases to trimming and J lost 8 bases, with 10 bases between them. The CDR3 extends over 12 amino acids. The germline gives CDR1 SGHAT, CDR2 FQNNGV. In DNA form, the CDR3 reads TGTGCCAGCAGCCCAACAGGGTATGAGCAGTTCTTC. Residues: CASSPTGYEQFF.

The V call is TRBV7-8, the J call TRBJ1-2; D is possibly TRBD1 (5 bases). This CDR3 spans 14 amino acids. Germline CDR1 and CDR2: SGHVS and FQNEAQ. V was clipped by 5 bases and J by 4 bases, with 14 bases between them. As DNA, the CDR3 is TGTGCCAGCAGCCCAGGACACCAACTCTATGGCTACACCTTC. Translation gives CASSPGHQLYGYTF.

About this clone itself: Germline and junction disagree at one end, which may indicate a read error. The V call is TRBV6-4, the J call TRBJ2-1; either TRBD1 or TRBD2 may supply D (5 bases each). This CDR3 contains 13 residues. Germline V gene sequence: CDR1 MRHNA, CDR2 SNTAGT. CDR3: CVSRPGPDNEQFF. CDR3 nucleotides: TGTGTCAGCAGACCGGGACCCGACAATGAGCAGTTCTTC.

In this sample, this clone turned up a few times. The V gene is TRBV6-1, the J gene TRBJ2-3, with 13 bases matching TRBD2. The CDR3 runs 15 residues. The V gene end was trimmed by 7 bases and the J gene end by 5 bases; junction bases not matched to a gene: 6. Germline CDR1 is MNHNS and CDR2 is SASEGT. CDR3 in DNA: TGTGCCAGCACACCGACTAGCGGGGGGCTAGATACGCAGTATTTT. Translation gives CASTPTSGGLDTQYF.

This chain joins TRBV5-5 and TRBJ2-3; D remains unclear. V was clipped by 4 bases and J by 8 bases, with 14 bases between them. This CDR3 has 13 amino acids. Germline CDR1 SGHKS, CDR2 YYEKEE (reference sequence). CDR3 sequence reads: CASSESTEPTQYF. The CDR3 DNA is TGTGCCAGCAGCGAATCAACAGAGCCTACGCAGTATTTT. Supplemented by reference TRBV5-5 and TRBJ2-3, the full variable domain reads DAGVTQSPTHLIKTRGQQVTLRCSPISGHKSVSWYQQVLGQGPQFIFQYYEKEERGRGNFPDRFSARQFPNYSSELNVNALLLGDSALYLCASSESTEPTQYFGPGTRLTVL.

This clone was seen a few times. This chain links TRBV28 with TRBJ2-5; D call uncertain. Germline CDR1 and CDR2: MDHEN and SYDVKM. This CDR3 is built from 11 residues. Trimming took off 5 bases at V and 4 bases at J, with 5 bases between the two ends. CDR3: CASSVAETQYF. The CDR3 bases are TGTGCCAGCAGTGTTGCAGAGACCCAGTACTTC.

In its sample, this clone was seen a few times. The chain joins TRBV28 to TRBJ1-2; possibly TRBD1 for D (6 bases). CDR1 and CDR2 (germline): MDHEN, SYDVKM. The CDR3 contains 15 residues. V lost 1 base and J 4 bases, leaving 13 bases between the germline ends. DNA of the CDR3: TGTGCCAGCAGTTTATATCGGGGGGCAAGCTATGGCTACACCTTC. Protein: CASSLYRGASYGYTF.

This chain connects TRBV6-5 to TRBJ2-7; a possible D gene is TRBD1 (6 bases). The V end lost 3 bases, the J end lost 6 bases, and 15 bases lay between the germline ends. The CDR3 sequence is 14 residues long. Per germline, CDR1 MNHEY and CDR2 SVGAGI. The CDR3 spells CASSYSGTSGEQYF. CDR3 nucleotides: TGTGCCAGCAGTTATTCCGGGACATCAGGCGAGCAGTACTTC.

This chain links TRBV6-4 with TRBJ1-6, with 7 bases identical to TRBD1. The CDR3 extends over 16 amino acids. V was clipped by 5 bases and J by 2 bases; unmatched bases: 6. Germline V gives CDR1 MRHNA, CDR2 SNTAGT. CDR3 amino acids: CASSSLQGTYNSPLHF. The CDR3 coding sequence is TGTGCCAGCAGTTCCTTACAGGGGACCTATAATTCACCCCTCCACTTT.

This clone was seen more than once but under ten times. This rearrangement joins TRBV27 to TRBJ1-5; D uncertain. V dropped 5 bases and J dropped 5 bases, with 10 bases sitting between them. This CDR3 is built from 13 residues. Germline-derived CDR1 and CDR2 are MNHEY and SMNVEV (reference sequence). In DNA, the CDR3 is TGTGCCAGCAGTCCGAAGATTTATCAGCCCCAGCATTTT. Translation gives CASSPKIYQPQHF.

CDR3 in amino acids: CASSTGLAGERGWNEQFF. The CDR3 DNA is TGTGCCAGTAGTACCGGACTAGCGGGAGAAAGAGGTTGGAATGAGCAGTTCTTC. The chain has TRBV19 and TRBJ2-1; 13 nucleotides line up with TRBD2. With V trimmed by 4 bases and J by 7 bases, 13 bases remained unmatched. There are 18 residues in the CDR3. Germline CDR1 and CDR2: LNHDA and SQIVND (reference sequence).